This TCR beta chain was obtained from a study of identical twins. Findings and limits, study-wide: Excess sharing by twins proved weaker in beta out-of-frame sequences. Compared with models, monozygotic twins showed more out-of-frame TCR alpha sharing. Carriage of fewer insertions was seen in abundant cord blood beta clonotypes, whereas memory repertoires showed none. Its conclusions, products of cross-sectional statistical analysis, did not come from following the same donors.

Using its own MiXCR run on the 5' RACE reads, TCRdb lists one record per CDR3 protein. The sample lists about 220,000 distinct CDR3 sequences, less than 8% seen once, with around 2.1% in the top ten. Per the germline V gene, CDR1 is ENHRY and CDR2 is SYGVKD. Losses at the gene ends were 4 bases for V and 5 bases for J; bases not matched to a gene: 6. This CDR3 has 15 residues. As for this clonotype: Antigen unknown.

These data also formed part of another study, on yellow fever vaccine responses in identical twins.

This sequence joins TRBV10-3 and TRBJ1-1; 11 nucleotides line up with TRBD1. The sequenced sample was memory (CD45RO+) T cells sorted from blood. The sequence was obtained from a woman between 18 and 30 years old in good health. The CDR3 DNA reads TGTGCCATCAGTGGGGGGACAGGGGGTCGAACTGAAGCTTTCTTT. Its protein is CAISGGTGGRTEAFF.